Reported below is one TCR beta chain. The record originates from a study of blood T cells in healthy people across ages. Germline assignment: CDR1 SQVTM and CDR2 ANQGSEA. V dropped 5 bases and J dropped 5 bases, with 18 bases sitting between them. There are 14 residues in the CDR3. A second PCR of 7 to 11 cycles used a sample-barcoded 5' primer and a J-beta primer mix. TCRdb reprocessed the 5' RACE reads with MiXCR, giving one entry per CDR3 protein. The table has fewer than 1,000,000 distinct CDR3 sequences, 46% seen once. This chain links TRBV29-1 with TRBJ2-5, with D unclear. Sequenced: blood. The source is a man aged 80 or over in good health. The CDR3 loop reads CSVQDHGRSETQYF. The CDR3, as DNA: TGCAGCGTTCAGGACCACGGGCGGAGCGAGACCCAGTACTTC. Based on the CDR3 plus reference TRBV29-1 and TRBJ2-5, the full variable domain is SAVISQKPSRDICQRGTSLTIQCQVDSQVTMMFWYRQQPGQSLTLIATANQGSEATYESGFVIDKFPISRPNLTFSTLTVSNMSPEDSSIYLCSVQDHGRSETQYFGPGTRLLVL.